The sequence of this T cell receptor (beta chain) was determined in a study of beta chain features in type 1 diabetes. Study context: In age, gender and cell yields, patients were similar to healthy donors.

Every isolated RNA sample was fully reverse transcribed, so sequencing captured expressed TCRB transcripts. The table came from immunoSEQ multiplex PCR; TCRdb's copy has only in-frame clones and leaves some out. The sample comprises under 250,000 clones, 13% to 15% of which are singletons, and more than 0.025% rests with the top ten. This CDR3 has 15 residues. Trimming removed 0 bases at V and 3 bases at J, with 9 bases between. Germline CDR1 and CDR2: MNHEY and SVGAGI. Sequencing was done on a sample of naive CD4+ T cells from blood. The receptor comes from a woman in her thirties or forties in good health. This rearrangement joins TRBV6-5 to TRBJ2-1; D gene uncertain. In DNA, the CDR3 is TGTGCCAGCAGTTACTCGCCGGAGAACTACAATGAGCAGTTCTTC. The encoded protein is CASSYSPENYNEQFF.